This T cell receptor (beta chain) was identified during a study of a mutant IDH1 vaccine in newly diagnosed glioma. The time point was: week 5, during vaccination. Vaccinated patients received 300 ug of mutant IDH1 20-mer peptide per dose, with topical imiquimod. Points on this clone: What it recognizes is unknown.

The germline V and J ends were trimmed by 5 bases and 2 bases, with 20 bases remaining between them. CDR1 is MGHRA and CDR2 is YSYEKL in the germline V gene. The CDR3 consists of 17 residues. TCRdb keeps only in-frame clones here, not all; method: immunoSEQ multiplex PCR. Among around 61,000 clones listed, about 90% were seen once. The source is a woman aged 35 to 49 with glioma. Here the sequenced sample was PBMCs, taken from a glioma patient whose treatment included an IDH1 peptide vaccine. V usage is TRBV4-1 and J usage is TRBJ2-3; D is unclear. For the CDR3, the DNA is TGCGCCAGCAGCGGACGAGGAGCCAGGCCGGACACAGATACGCAGTATTTT. Its translation is CASSGRGARPDTDTQYF.